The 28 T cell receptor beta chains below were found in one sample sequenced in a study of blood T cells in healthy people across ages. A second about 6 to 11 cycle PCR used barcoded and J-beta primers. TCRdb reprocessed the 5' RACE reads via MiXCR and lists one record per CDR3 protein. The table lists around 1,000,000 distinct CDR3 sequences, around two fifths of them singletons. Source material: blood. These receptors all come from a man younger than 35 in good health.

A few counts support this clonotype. CDR3 bases: TGCAGTGCTAGGCCCCACGGGGCGCTGAGCGAAAAACTGTTTTTT. Its translation is CSARPHGALSEKLFF. V and J are TRBV20-1 and TRBJ1-4, with D tentatively TRBD1 (5 bases). V lost 3 bases to trimming and J lost 8 bases, with 19 bases between them. This CDR3 has 15 amino acids. The V gene's germline CDR1 is DFQATT and CDR2 SNEGSKA (reference sequence).

The CDR3 loop is CSVEGEVGQGRNNEQFF. The CDR3 DNA reads TGCAGCGTTGAGGGAGAAGTCGGACAGGGGAGAAACAATGAGCAGTTCTTC. The V gene is TRBV29-1, the J gene TRBJ2-1; 9 positions match TRBD1. CDR1 is SQVTM and CDR2 is ANQGSEA in the germline V gene. This CDR3 has 17 residues. V was clipped by 3 bases and J by 5 bases; unmatched bases: 14.

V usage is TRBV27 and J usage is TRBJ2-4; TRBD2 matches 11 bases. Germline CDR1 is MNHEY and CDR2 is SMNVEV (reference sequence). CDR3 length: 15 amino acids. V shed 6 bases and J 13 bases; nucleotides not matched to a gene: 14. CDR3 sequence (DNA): TGTGCCAGCAGCACACTAGCGGGGGACTTCAATGAGCAGTACTTC. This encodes CASSTLAGDFNEQYF.

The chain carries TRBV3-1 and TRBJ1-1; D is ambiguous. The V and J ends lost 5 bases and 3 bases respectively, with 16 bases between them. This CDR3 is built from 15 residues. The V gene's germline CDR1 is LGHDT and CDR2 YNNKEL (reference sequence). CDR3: CASSSQTGPHTEAFF. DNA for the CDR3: TGTGCCAGCAGCTCTCAAACCGGGCCACACACTGAAGCTTTCTTT. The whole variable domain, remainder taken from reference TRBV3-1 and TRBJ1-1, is DTAVSQTPKYLVTQMGNDKSIKCEQNLGHDTMYWYKQDSKKFLKIMFSYNNKELIINETVPNRFSPKSPDKAHLNLHINSLELGDSAVYFCASSSQTGPHTEAFFGQGTRLTVV.

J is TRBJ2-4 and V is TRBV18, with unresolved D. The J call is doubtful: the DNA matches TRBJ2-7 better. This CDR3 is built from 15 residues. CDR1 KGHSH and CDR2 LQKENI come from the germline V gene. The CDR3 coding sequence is TGTGCCAGCTCACCCGGACCTCATACCACCTACGAGCAGTACTTC. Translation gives CASSPGPHTTYEQYF.

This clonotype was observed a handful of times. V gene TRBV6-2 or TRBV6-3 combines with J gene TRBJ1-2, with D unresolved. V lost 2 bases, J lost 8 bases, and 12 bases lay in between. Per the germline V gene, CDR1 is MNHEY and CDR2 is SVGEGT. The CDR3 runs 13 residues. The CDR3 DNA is TGTGCCAGCAGTTACGAGGGCGGCGAGGGCTACACCTTC. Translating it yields CASSYEGGEGYTF.

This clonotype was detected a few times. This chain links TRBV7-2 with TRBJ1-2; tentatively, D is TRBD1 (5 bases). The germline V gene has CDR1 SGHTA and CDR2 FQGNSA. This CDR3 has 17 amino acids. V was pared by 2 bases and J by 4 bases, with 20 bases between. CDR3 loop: CASSLISGTGKIYGYTF. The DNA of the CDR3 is TGTGCCAGCAGCTTAATATCCGGGACGGGAAAAATCTATGGCTACACCTTC.

CDR3 sequence reads: CASSSSRRTGEQYF. The CDR3 DNA reads as TGTGCCAGCAGCTCATCGAGGCGTACGGGTGAGCAGTACTTC. This sequence joins TRBV7-8 and TRBJ2-5; D ambiguous. The germline gives CDR1 SGHVS, CDR2 FQNEAQ. Trimming took 4 bases from V and 11 from J, leaving 20 bases between them. The CDR3 is 14 residues long.

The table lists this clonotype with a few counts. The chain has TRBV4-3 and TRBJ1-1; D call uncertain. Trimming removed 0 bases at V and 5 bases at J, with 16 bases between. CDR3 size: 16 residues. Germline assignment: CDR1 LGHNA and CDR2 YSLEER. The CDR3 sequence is CASSQELVRAETEAFF. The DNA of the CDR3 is TGCGCCAGCAGCCAAGAGTTGGTAAGGGCTGAAACTGAAGCTTTCTTT.

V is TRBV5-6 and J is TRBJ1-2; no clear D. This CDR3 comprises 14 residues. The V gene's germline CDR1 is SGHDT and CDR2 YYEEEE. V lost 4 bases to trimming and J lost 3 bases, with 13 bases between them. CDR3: CASSPPGSDYGYTF. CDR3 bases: TGTGCCAGCAGCCCACCGGGGTCGGACTATGGCTACACCTTC. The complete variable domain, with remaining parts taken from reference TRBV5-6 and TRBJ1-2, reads DAGVTQSPTHLIKTRGQQVTLRCSPKSGHDTVSWYQQALGQGPQFIFQYYEEEERQRGNFPDRFSGHQFPNYSSELNVNALLLGDSALYLCASSPPGSDYGYTFGSGTRLTVV.

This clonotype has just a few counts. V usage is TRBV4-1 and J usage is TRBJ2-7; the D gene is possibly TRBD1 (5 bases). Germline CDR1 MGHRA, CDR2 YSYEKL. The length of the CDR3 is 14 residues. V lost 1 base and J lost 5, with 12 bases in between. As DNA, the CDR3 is TGCGCCAGCAGCCAAGGTGTAGGGGCGAACGAGCAGTACTTC. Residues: CASSQGVGANEQYF.

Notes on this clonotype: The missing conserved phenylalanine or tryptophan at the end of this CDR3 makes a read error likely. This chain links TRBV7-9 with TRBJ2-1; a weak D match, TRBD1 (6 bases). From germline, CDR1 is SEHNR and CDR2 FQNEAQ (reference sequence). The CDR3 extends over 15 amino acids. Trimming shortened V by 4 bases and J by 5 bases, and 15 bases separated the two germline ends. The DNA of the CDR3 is TGTGCCAGCAGCTCCCGGGACACCACCGACAATGAGCAGTTCCTC. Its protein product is CASSSRDTTDNEQFL.

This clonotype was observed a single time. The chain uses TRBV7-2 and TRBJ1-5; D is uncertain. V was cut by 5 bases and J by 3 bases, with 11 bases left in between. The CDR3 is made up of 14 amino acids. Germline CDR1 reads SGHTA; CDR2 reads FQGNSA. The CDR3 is CASSTWGDNQPQHF. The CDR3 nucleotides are TGTGCCAGCAGCACGTGGGGAGACAATCAGCCCCAGCATTTT.

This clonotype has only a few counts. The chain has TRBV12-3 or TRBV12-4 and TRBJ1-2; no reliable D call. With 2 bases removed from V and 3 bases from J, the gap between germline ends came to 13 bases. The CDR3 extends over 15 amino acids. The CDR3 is CASSLWASGDYGYTF. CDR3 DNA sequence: TGTGCCAGCAGTTTATGGGCCAGCGGGGACTATGGCTACACCTTC.

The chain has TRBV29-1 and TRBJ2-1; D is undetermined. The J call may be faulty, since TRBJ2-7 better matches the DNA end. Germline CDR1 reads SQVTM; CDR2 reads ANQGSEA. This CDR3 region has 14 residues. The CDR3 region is CSVVNVRAYNEQYF. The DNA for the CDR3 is TGCAGCGTTGTGAATGTCAGAGCCTACAATGAGCAGTACTTC.

Here the CDR3 reads CASSLNNRGYTF. The CDR3 region has the DNA TGTGCCAGCAGTTTAAACAACAGGGGCTACACCTTC. The V call is TRBV28, the J call TRBJ1-2; tentatively, D is TRBD1 (5 bases). The CDR3 runs 12 residues. The V gene lost 2 bases and the J gene lost 8 bases, with 9 bases spanning the gap. Germline V gene sequence: CDR1 MDHEN, CDR2 SYDVKM.

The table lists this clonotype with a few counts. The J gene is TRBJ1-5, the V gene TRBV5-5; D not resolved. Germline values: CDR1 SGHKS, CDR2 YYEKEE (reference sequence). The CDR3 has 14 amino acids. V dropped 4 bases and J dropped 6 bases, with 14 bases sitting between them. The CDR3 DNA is TGTGCCAGCAGCGCCCTTTCGGACGGTCAGCCCCAGCATTTT. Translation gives CASSALSDGQPQHF.

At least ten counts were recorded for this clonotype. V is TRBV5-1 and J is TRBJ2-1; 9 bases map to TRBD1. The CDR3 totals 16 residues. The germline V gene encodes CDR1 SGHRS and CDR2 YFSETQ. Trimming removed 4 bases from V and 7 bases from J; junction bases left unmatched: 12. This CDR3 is CASSPGGTGGYNEQFF. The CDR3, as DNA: TGCGCCAGCAGCCCCGGGGGAACAGGGGGCTATAATGAGCAGTTCTTC.

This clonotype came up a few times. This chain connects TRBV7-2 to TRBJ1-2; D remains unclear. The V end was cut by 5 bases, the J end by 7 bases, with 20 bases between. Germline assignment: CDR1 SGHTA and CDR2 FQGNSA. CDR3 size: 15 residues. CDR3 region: CASSPFPPSAGGYTF. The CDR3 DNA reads TGTGCCAGCAGCCCCTTTCCCCCCAGCGCCGGTGGCTACACCTTC. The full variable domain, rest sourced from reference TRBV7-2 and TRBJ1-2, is GAGVSQSPSNKVTEKGKDVELRCDPISGHTALYWYRQSLGQGLEFLIYFQGNSAPDKSGLPSDRFSAERTGGSVSTLTIQRTQQEDSAVYLCASSPFPPSAGGYTFGSGTRLTVV.

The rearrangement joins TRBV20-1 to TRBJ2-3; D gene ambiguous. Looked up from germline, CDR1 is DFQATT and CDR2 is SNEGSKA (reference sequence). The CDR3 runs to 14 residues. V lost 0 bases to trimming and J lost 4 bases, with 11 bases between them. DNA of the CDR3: TGCAGTGCTAGAGATAGCCCCCTGCCAGATACGCAGTATTTT. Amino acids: CSARDSPLPDTQYF.

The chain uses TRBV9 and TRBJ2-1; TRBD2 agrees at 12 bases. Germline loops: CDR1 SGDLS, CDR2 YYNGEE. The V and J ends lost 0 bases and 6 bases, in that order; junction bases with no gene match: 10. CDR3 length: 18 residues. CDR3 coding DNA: TGTGCCAGCAGCGTAGCTATAGCTAGCGGGGGGGCCGCCAATGAGCAGTTCTTC. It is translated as CASSVAIASGGAANEQFF.

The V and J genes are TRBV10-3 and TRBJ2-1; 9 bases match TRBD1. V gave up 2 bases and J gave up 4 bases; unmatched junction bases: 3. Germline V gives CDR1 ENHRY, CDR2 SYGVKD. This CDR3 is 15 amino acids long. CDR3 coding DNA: TGTGCCATCAGTGAGGATGGGACAGGGTACAATGAGCAGTTCTTC. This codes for CAISEDGTGYNEQFF.

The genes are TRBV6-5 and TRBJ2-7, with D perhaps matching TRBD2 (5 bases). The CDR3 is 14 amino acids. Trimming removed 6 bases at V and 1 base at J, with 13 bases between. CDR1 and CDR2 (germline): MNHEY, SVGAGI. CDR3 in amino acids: CASSLDYQSYEQYF. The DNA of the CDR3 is TGTGCCAGCAGCCTCGACTACCAGTCCTACGAGCAGTACTTC.

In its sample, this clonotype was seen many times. For the CDR3, the DNA is TGCGCCAGCAGTTTTGACACCGACTACAATGAGCAGTTCTTC. Its translation is CASSFDTDYNEQFF. V and J are TRBV5-1 and TRBJ2-1; D is unresolved. Germline assignment: CDR1 SGHRS and CDR2 YFSETQ. The CDR3 is 14 residues long. Trimming took 5 bases from V and 3 from J, leaving 12 bases between them.

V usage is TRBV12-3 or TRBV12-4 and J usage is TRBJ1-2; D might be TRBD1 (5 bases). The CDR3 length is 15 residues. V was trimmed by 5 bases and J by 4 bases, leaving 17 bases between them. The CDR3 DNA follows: TGTGCCAGCAGTCCCTCGCAGGGAGGTCTCTATGGCTACACCTTC. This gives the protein CASSPSQGGLYGYTF.

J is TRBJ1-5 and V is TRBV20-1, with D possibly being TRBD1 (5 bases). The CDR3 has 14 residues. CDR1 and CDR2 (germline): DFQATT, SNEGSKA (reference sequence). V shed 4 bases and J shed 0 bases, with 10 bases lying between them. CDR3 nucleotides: TGCAGTGCTACCCGGGACCTTAGCAATCAGCCCCAGCATTTT. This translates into CSATRDLSNQPQHF.

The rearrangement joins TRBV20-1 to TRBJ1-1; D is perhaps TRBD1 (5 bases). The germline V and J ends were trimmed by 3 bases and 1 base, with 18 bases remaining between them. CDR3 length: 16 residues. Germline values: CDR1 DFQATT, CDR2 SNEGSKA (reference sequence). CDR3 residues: CSASGAGGSPNTEAFF. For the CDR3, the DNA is TGCAGTGCTAGCGGCGCCGGGGGGTCGCCGAACACTGAAGCTTTCTTT.

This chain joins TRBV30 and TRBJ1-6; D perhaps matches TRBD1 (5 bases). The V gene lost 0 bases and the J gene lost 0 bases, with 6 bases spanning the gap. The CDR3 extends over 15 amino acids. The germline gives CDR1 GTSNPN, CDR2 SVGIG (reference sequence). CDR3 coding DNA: TGTGCCTGGAGTGTCGGGGGCTCCTATAATTCACCCCTCCACTTT. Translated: CAWSVGGSYNSPLHF.